This T cell receptor (beta chain) appears in the sequencing data of a study of T-cell memory formation after mild COVID-19. General study findings and limits: Specificity for SARS-CoV-2 was not confirmed among the second-wave clones peaking on day 37.

TCR alpha and TCR beta cDNA libraries with sample barcodes and UMIs came from 5'RACE using constant-segment primers. TCRdb re-derived calls from the 5' RACE reads in MiXCR, one entry per CDR3 protein. The table shows under 200,000 distinct CDR3 sequences, with under 15% occurring only once. Points on this clonotype: Its antigen is undetermined.

V dropped 4 bases and J dropped 4; count of bases not matched to a gene: 9. This CDR3 is 16 amino acids long. The germline gives CDR1 SGHTA, CDR2 FQGNSA. V gene TRBV7-2 combines with J gene TRBJ2-2; 7 nucleotides match TRBD2. This TCR came from a man aged 18 to 29 who had mild COVID-19 (a few samples of this study predate the infection). Cell type and time point are not known. The sample taken for sequencing was PBMCs or a T cell subset sorted from them (not recorded which). CDR3 residues: CASSSGGRGGTGELFF. Written as DNA, the CDR3 is TGTGCCAGCAGCTCTGGTGGCCGCGGGGGCACCGGGGAGCTGTTTTTT. Looking up the rest from reference TRBV7-2 and TRBJ2-2 gives the full variable domain: GAGVSQSPSNKVTEKGKDVELRCDPISGHTALYWYRQSLGQGLEFLIYFQGNSAPDKSGLPSDRFSAERTGGSVSTLTIQRTQQEDSAVYLCASSSGGRGGTGELFFGEGSRLTVL.